The rows below give T cell receptor beta chains drawn from one sample of a study of blood T cells in healthy people across ages. TCRdb redid the calling of the 5' RACE reads with MiXCR, one entry per CDR3 protein. The repertoire holds hundreds of thousands of distinct CDR3 sequences, with approximately 60% as singletons. The specimen was blood. These receptors were taken from a man aged 40-55 years in good health. CDR3s include the opening cysteine and the closing phenylalanine or tryptophan. D genes are given only for firm matches. For some rows the clone size is stated as once, few or many, or as a class when expanded; others skip it.

CSVSPGTGYQETQYF,TGCAGCGTTAGTCCCGGGACAGGGTACCAAGAGACCCAGTACTTC,TRBV29-1,few,TRBJ2-5,TRBD1
CASSLGQGPNTGELFF,TGCGCCAGCAGCTTGGGGCAGGGACCCAACACCGGGGAGCTGTTTTTT,TRBV5-1,.,TRBJ2-2,.
CASSPLDGAREEAQYF,TGTGCCAGCAGCCCCCTCGACGGGGCGAGGGAAGAGGCCCAGTACTTC,TRBV28,once,TRBJ2-5,.
CASSEVGGNEQFF,TGTGCCAGCAGTGAAGTGGGTGGGAATGAGCAGTTCTTC,TRBV2,many,TRBJ2-1,.
CASSQGAVNTEAFF,TGTGCCAGCAGCCAAGGTGCGGTGAACACTGAAGCTTTCTTT,TRBV3-1,.,TRBJ1-1,.
CSVPEVRRGIGNEQFF,TGCAGCGTCCCGGAGGTTAGGAGGGGAATCGGTAATGAGCAGTTCTTC,TRBV29-1,many,TRBJ2-1,.
CASSVEAGDTQYF,TGTGCCAGCAGCGTAGAGGCGGGAGATACGCAGTATTTT,TRBV9,.,TRBJ2-3,.
CASSNPTLYEQYF,TGTGCCAGCAGCAATCCGACTTTATACGAGCAGTACTTC,TRBV7-9,.,TRBJ2-7,.
CSAREVSGRRTDTQYF,TGCAGTGCTAGAGAAGTCAGCGGGAGACGCACAGATACGCAGTATTTT,TRBV20-1,few,TRBJ2-3,TRBD2
CASSRGLAEIQETQYF,TGTGCCAGCAGTCGGGGACTAGCGGAAATACAAGAGACCCAGTACTTC,TRBV5-5,few,TRBJ2-5,TRBD2
CASSQEAYNNEQFF,TGTGCCAGCAGTCAAGAGGCTTACAACAATGAGCAGTTCTTC,TRBV3-1,.,TRBJ2-1,.
CASSLYPVDTQYF,TGTGCCAGCAGTTTATACCCGGTGGATACGCAGTATTTT,TRBV27,.,TRBJ2-3,.
CASSLLAGNNEKLFF,TGTGCCAGCAGCTTACTTGCAGGGAATAATGAAAAACTGTTTTTT,TRBV7-2,few,TRBJ1-4,.
CASSYRGLTDTQYF,TGTGCCAGCAGTTATAGAGGATTAACAGATACGCAGTATTTT,TRBV6-2/TRBV6-3,.,TRBJ2-3,.
CATVGHEQFF,TGTGCCACTGTTGGACATGAGCAGTTCTTC,TRBV28,.,TRBJ2-1,.
CSAIGLGGTYEQYF,TGCAGTGCTATAGGTCTAGGGGGAACCTACGAGCAGTACTTC,TRBV20-1,once,TRBJ2-7,.
CASSHRGGGSSYNEQFF,TGTGCCAGCAGCCATCGGGGTGGGGGAAGCTCCTACAATGAGCAGTTCTTC,TRBV7-2,few,TRBJ2-1,.
CASSQEVGRADNEQFF,TGTGCCAGCAGCCAAGAGGTCGGGAGGGCCGACAATGAGCAGTTCTTC,TRBV4-2,.,TRBJ2-1,TRBD2
CASSTQAGGPINNEQYF,TGCGCCAGTAGTACCCAAGCGGGAGGGCCGATAAACAATGAGCAGTACTTC,TRBV19,.,TRBJ2-5,TRBD2
CASSWSQEEQFF,TGTGCCAGCAGTTGGAGCCAGGAGGAGCAGTTCTTC,TRBV7-2,few,TRBJ2-1,.
CSARDPPGPTGEQYF,TGCAGTGCTAGGGACCCACCGGGACCGACGGGGGAGCAGTACTTC,TRBV20-1,.,TRBJ2-7,.
CASMRPGQRSYEQYF,TGTGCCAGCATGCGACCGGGACAGCGTTCCTACGAGCAGTACTTC,TRBV28,few,TRBJ2-7,TRBD1
CASSFGQGIADTQYF,TGTGCCAGCAGCTTCGGACAGGGGATAGCAGATACGCAGTATTTT,TRBV5-6,.,TRBJ2-3,TRBD1
CASGSSSYEQYF,TGTGCCAGCGGATCGAGCTCCTACGAGCAGTACTTC,TRBV12-3/TRBV12-4,few,TRBJ2-7,.
CASSWSSGGSNQPQHF,TGCGCCAGCAGTTGGAGCTCAGGGGGATCGAATCAGCCCCAGCATTTT,TRBV4-1,.,TRBJ1-5,TRBD1
CASSPGRNIQYF,TGTGCCAGCAGCCCGGGGAGAAACATTCAGTACTTC,TRBV12-3/TRBV12-4,.,TRBJ2-4,.
CAISESSVESSYEQYF,TGTGCCATCAGTGAGTCGTCAGTAGAAAGCTCCTACGAGCAGTACTTC,TRBV10-3,few,TRBJ2-7,.
CAPDLEPRAPAGYGYTF,TGTGCCCCGGATCTCGAACCGCGGGCGCCAGCGGGCTATGGCTACACCTTC,TRBV7-9,.,TRBJ1-2,.
CASKTGTSDIDSYNEQFF,TGTGCCAGCAAGACCGGGACTAGCGATATCGACTCCTACAATGAGCAGTTCTTC,TRBV27,.,TRBJ2-1,TRBD2
CSARGGGPSYEQYF,TGCAGTGCTAGGGGGGGGGGCCCCTCCTACGAGCAGTACTTC,TRBV20-1,.,TRBJ2-7,.
CASSQLTGVSTDTQYF,TGTGCCAGCAGCCAGCTGACAGGGGTGAGCACAGATACGCAGTATTTT,TRBV11-2,.,TRBJ2-3,TRBD1
CASSLQPQQVGETQYF,TGTGCCAGCAGCTTACAGCCCCAGCAGGTTGGGGAGACCCAGTACTTC,TRBV11-2,.,TRBJ2-5,.
CASSPLRGDIQYF,TGTGCCAGCAGTCCGCTGCGGGGAGACATTCAGTACTTC,TRBV28,.,TRBJ2-4,.
CSARTSGRVSEQYF,TGCAGTGCTAGGACGAGCGGGAGGGTGAGCGAGCAGTACTTC,TRBV20-1,.,TRBJ2-7,TRBD2
CASSLLGRSNQPQHF,TGCGCCAGCAGCTTGTTGGGGCGTAGCAATCAGCCCCAGCATTTT,TRBV5-1,.,TRBJ1-5,.
CASSLSVGHTGELFF,TGTGCCAGCAGCTTAAGTGTCGGCCACACCGGGGAGCTGTTTTTT,TRBV7-3,.,TRBJ2-2,.
CASSLTLNPFYEQYF,TGTGCCAGCAGTTTAACCTTAAACCCCTTCTACGAGCAGTACTTC,TRBV27,.,TRBJ2-7,.
CATSRDIGTIPPDTQYF,TGTGCCACCAGCAGAGATATCGGGACTATCCCGCCAGATACGCAGTATTTT,TRBV15,few,TRBJ2-3,TRBD2
CASSFTGGITNEKLFF,TGTGCCAGCAGCTTCACAGGGGGCATTACTAATGAAAAACTGTTTTTT,TRBV7-9,.,TRBJ1-4,TRBD1
CASSLGGSSGANVLTF,TGTGCCAGCAGCTTAGGGGGGAGCTCTGGGGCCAACGTCCTGACTTTC,TRBV28,.,TRBJ2-6,.
CASSSTTGIAKNIQYF,TGTGCCAGCAGCTCAACGACAGGGATAGCCAAAAACATTCAGTACTTC,TRBV7-6,once,TRBJ2-4,TRBD1
CASSRGQATINEKLFF,TGTGCCAGCAGCCGGGGACAGGCGACCATTAATGAAAAACTGTTTTTT,TRBV5-5,.,TRBJ1-4,TRBD1
CSARIDGYEQYF,TGCAGTGCTAGAATAGACGGATACGAGCAGTACTTC,TRBV20-1,.,TRBJ2-7,.
CASRSRGRDEQFF,TGTGCCAGTAGGAGCAGGGGGCGAGATGAGCAGTTCTTC,TRBV28,.,TRBJ2-1,TRBD1
CASSLGGTGQETQYF,TGCGCCAGCAGCTTGGGCGGGACAGGGCAAGAGACCCAGTACTTC,TRBV7-2,.,TRBJ2-5,TRBD1
CASSLGDELLASEYEQYF,TGTGCCAGCAGTTTAGGGGACGAACTACTAGCTTCGGAGTACGAGCAGTACTTC,TRBV27,.,TRBJ2-7,.
CASSLTPGDSYEQYF,TGTGCCAGCAGCTTAACGCCCGGTGACTCCTACGAGCAGTACTTC,TRBV7-3,.,TRBJ2-7,.
CASSFTRQGSIYNEQFF,TGTGCCAGCAGCTTCACTAGACAGGGGAGCATCTACAATGAGCAGTTCTTC,TRBV7-9,many,TRBJ2-1,TRBD1
CAISLGQGIQETQYF,TGTGCCATCAGCCTGGGACAGGGGATTCAAGAGACCCAGTACTTC,TRBV10-3,.,TRBJ2-5,TRBD1
CASGPTSGRAGTDTQYF,TGTGCTAGTGGTCCGACTAGCGGGAGGGCCGGTACAGATACGCAGTATTTT,TRBV12-5,.,TRBJ2-3,TRBD2
CASSTSGRAGDEQFF,TGCGCCAGCTCGACTAGCGGGAGGGCCGGGGATGAGCAGTTCTTC,TRBV4-3,.,TRBJ2-1,TRBD2
CSARDRGYNEQFF,TGCAGTGCTAGAGATAGGGGCTACAATGAGCAGTTCTTC,TRBV20-1,.,TRBJ2-1,.
CASSYGLSYEQYF,TGTGCCAGCAGTTATGGTCTTTCCTACGAGCAGTACTTC,TRBV27,few,TRBJ2-7,.
CASSFRDFGRSSYEQYF,TGTGCCAGCAGCTTCCGGGACTTCGGCCGTAGCTCCTACGAGCAGTACTTC,TRBV7-2,.,TRBJ2-7,.